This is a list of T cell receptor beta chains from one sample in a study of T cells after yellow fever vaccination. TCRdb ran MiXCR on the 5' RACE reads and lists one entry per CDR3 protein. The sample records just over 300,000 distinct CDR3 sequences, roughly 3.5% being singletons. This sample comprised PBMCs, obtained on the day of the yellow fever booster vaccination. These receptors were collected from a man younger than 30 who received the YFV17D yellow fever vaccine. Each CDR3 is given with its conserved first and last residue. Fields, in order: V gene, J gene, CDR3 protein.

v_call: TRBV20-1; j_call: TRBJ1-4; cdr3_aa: CSARAGTGNEKLFF
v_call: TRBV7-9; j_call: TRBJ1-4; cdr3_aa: CASSLLVPGGGLFF
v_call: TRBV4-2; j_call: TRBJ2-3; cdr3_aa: CASSQEKDTDTQYF
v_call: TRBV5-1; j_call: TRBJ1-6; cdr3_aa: CASSLGGTDNSPLHF
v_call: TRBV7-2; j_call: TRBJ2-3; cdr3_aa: CASTLGQGDTQYF
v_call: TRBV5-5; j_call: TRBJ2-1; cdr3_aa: CASSSSGTGVYNEQFF
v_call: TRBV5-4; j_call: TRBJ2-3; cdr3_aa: CASSPATTDTQYF
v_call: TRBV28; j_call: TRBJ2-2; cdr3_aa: CASSQGLPTGELFF
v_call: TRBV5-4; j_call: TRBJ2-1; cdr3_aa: CASSSVSGLAGSGEQFF
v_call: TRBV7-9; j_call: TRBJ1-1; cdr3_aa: CASTLGQGNTEAFF
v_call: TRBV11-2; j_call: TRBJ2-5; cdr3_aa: CASSYHETQYF
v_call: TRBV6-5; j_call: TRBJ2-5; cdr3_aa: CASSYSQELAEETQYF
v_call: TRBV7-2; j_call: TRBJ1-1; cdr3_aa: CASSTLGNTEAFF
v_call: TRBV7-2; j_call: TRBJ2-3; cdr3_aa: CASSPTGQGAGDTQYF
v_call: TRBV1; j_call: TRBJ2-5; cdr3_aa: CTSSHHGPLRGTQYF
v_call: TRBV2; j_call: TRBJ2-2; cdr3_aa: CASEEIAGVITGELFF
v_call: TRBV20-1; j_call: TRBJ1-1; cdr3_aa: CSAPAGGDTEAFF
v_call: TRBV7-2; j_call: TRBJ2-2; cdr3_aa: CASSLGYSPNTGELFF
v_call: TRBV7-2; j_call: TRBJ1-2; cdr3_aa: CASSLGQGGRGFTF
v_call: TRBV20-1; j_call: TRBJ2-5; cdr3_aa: CSARDLGGPQETQYF
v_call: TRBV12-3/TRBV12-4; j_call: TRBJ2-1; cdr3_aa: CASSLEDGNEQFF
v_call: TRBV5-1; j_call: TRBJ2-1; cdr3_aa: CASSGTASGPLLSLQFF
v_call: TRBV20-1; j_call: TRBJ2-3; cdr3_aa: CSARRAGIMQYF
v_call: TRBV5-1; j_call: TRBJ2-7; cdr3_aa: CASSQGQGRYYEQYF
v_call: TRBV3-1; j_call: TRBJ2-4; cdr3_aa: CASSRRTGLAKNIQYF
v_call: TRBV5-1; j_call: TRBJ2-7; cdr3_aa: CASSLAGLIYEQYF
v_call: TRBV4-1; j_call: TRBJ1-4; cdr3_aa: CASSQTGGLYEKLFF
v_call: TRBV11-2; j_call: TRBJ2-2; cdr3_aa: CASRPTRAGELFF
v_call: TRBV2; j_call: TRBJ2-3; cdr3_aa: CASKQGTSTDTQYF
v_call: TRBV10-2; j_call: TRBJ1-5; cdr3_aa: CASGGRAEGNQPQHF
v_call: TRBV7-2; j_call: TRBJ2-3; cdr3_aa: CASSRKGQSTDTQYF
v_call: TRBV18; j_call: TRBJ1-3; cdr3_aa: CASSRDRENTIYF
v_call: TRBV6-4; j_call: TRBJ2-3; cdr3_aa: CASSLTAGSTDTQYF
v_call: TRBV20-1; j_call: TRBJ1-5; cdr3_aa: CSARDGGPGQPQHF
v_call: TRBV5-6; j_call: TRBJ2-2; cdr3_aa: CASSPGLADTGELFF
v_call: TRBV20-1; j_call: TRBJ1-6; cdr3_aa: CSATGQVNSPLHF
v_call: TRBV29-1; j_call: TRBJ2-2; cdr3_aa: CSVGQLVPGELFF
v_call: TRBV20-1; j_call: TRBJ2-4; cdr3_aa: CSARPLAGGRAKNIQYF
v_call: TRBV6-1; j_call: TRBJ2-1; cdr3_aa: CASSENSGGYNEQFF
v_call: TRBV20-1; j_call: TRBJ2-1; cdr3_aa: CSAPGLDEQFF